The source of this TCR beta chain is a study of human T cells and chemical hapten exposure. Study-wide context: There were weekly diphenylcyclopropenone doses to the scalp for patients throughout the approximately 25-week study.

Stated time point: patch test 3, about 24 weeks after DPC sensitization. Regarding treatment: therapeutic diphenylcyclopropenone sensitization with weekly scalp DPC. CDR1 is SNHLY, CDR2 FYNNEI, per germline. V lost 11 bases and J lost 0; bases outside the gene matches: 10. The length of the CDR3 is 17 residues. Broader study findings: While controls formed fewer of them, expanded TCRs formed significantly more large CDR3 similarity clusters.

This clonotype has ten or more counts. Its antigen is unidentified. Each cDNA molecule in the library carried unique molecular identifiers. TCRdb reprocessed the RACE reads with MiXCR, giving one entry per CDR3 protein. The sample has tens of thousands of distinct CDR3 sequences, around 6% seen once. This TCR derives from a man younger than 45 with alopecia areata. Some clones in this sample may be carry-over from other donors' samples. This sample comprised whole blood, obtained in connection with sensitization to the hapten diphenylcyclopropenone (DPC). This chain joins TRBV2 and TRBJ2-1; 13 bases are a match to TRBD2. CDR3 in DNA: TGTGCCTGCGGAGGACTAGCGGGGGTTTCCTCCTACAATGAGCAGTTCTTC. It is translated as CACGGLAGVSSYNEQFF.